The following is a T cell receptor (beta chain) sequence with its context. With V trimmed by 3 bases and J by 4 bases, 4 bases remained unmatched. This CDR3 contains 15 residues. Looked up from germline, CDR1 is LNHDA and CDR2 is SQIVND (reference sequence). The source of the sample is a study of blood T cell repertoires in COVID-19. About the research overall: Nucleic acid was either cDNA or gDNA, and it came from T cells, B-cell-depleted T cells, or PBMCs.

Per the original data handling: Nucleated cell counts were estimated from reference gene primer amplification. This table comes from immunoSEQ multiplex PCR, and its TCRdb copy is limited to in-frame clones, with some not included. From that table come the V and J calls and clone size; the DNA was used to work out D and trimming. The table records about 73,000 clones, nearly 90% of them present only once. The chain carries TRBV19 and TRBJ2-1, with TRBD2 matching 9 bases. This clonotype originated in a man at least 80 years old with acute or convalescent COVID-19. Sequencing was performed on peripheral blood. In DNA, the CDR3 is TGTGCCAGTAGTATTGGGCTAGCGGGATACAATGAGCAGTTCTTC. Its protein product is CASSIGLAGYNEQFF. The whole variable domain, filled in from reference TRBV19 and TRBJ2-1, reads DGGITQSPKYLFRKEGQNVTLSCEQNLNHDAMYWYRQDPGQGLRLIYYSQIVNDFQKGDIAEGYSVSREKKESFPLTVTSAQKNPTAFYLCASSIGLAGYNEQFFGPGTRLTVL.